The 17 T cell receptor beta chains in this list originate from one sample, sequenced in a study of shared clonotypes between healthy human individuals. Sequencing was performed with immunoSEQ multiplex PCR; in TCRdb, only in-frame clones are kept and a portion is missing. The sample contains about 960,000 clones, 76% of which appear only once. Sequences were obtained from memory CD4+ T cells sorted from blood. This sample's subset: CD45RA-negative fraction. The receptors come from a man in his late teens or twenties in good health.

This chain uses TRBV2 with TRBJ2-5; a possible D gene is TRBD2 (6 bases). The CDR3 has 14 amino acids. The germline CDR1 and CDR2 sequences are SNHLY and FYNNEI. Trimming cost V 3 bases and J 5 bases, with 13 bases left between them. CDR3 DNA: TGTGCCAGCAGTGAGGTGGTAGGAGGGGAGACCCAGTACTTC. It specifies CASSEVVGGETQYF.

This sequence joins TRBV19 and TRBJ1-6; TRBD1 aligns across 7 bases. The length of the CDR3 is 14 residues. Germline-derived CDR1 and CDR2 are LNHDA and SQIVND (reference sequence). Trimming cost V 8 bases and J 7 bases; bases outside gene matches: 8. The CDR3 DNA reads TGTGCCAGTGAGACAGGGTTCGGGAATTCACCCCTCCACTTT. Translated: CASETGFGNSPLHF.

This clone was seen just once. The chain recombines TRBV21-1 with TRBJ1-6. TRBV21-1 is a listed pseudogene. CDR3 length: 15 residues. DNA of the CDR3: TGTGCCAGCACCCTACTGGGTCCCTATAATTCACCCCTCCACTTT. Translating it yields CASTLLGPYNSPLHF.

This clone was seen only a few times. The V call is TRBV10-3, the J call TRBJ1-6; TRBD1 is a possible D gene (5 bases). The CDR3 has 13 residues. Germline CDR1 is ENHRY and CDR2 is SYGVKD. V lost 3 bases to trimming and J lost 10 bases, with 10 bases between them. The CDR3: CAISDEKGSPLHF. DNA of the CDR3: TGTGCCATCAGTGACGAAAAGGGGTCACCCCTCCACTTT.

Here the CDR3 reads CASSLLGNVNTEAFF. CDR3 sequence (DNA): TGTGCCAGCAGCTTACTTGGGAACGTGAACACTGAAGCTTTCTTT. The chain has TRBV7-9 and TRBJ1-1; unclear D gene. The CDR3 is made up of 15 amino acids. Trimming shortened V by 2 bases and J by 0 bases, and 10 bases separated the two germline ends. Germline assignment: CDR1 SEHNR and CDR2 FQNEAQ (reference sequence).

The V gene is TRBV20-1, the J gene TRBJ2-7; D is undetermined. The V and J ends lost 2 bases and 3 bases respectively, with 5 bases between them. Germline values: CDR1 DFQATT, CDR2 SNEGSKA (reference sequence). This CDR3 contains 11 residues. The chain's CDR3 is CSARPDYEQYF. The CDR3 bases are TGCAGTGCTAGACCGGACTACGAGCAGTACTTC.

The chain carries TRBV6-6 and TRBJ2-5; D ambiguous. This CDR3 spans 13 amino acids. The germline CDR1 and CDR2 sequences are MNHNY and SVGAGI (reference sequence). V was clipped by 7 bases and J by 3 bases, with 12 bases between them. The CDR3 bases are TGTGCCAGCACCCACGACCATGAAGAGACCCAGTACTTC. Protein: CASTHDHEETQYF.

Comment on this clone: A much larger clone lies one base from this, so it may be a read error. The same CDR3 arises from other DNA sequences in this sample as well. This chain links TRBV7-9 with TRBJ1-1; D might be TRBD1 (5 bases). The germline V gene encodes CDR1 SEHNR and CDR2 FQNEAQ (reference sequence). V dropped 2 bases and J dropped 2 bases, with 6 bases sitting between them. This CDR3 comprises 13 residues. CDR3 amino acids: CASSLQGNTEAFF. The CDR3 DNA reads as TGTGCCAGCAGCTTACAGGGTAACACTGAAGCTTTCTTT.

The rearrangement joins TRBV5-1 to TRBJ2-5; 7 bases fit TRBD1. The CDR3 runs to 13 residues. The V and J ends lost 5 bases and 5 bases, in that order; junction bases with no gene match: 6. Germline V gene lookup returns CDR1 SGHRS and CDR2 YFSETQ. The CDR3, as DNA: TGCGCCAGCAGGACAGGGTTTTCGGAGACCCAGTACTTC. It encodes CASRTGFSETQYF.

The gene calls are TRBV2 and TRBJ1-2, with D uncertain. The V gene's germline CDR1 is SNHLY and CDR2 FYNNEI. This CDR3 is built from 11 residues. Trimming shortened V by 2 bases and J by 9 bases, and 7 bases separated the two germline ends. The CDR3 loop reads CASSEQASYTF. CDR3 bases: TGTGCCAGCAGTGAACAGGCAAGCTACACCTTC.

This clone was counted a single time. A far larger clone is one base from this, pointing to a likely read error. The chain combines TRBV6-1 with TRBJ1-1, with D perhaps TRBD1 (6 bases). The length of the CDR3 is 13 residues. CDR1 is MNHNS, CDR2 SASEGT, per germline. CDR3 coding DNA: TGTGTCAGCGGGGAGGGGGGAAGGACTGAAGCTTTCTTT. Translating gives CVSGEGGRTEAFF.

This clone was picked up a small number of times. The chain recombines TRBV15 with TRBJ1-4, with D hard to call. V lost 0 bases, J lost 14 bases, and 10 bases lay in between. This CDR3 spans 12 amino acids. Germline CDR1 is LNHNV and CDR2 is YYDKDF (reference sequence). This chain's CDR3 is CATSRDGTVLFF. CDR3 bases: TGTGCCACCAGCAGAGATGGAACTGTTCTGTTTTTT.

This CDR3 is CASSPYSGSVTGELFF. The CDR3 coding sequence is TGTGCCAGCTCACCTTATAGCGGGAGCGTCACCGGGGAGCTGTTTTTT. This chain links TRBV18 with TRBJ2-2, with TRBD2 matching over 9 bases. Germline-derived CDR1 and CDR2 are KGHSH and LQKENI. This CDR3 spans 16 amino acids. V lost 3 bases to trimming and J lost 4 bases; unmatched junction nucleotides: 6.

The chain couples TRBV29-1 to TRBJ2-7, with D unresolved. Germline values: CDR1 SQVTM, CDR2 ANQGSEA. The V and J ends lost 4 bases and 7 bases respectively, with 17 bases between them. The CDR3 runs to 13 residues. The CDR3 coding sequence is TGCAGCGTTGGGGGAAACAGCTTGAGGGAGCAGTACTTC. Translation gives CSVGGNSLREQYF.

In nucleotides, the CDR3 is TGTGCCAGCAGCTCAGGGGTTTTCACCTACGAGCAGTACTTC. It codes for CASSSGVFTYEQYF. J is TRBJ2-7 and V is TRBV11-2; a weak D match, TRBD1 (6 bases). V lost 4 bases, J lost 2 bases, and 12 bases lay in between. Per germline, CDR1 SGHAT and CDR2 FQNNGV. The CDR3 totals 14 residues. Drawing the rest from reference TRBV11-2 and TRBJ2-7, the complete variable domain is EAGVAQSPRYKIIEKRQSVAFWCNPISGHATLYWYQQILGQGPKLLIQFQNNGVVDDSQLPKDRFSAERLKGVDSTLKIQPAKLEDSAVYLCASSSGVFTYEQYFGPGTRLTVT.

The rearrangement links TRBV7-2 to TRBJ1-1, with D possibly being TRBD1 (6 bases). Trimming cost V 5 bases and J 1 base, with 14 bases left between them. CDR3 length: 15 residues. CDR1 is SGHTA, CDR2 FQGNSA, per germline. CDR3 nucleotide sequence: TGTGCCAGCAGCCAAACCGTGACAGGGAACACTGAAGCTTTCTTT. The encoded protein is CASSQTVTGNTEAFF.

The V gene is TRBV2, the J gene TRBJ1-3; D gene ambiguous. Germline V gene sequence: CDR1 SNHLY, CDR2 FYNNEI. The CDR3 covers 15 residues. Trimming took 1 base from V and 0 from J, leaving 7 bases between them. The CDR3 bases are TGTGCCAGCAGTGAAGAAGTAGGCTCTGGAAACACCATATATTTT. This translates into CASSEEVGSGNTIYF.